Listed here are 10 T cell receptor beta chains from one sample, sequenced in a study of blood T cells in healthy people across ages. A sample-barcoded 5' primer and a J-beta primer mix were used in a second PCR of roughly 7 to 11 cycles. TCRdb ran MiXCR on the 5' RACE reads and lists one entry per CDR3 protein. The data show about 1.1 million distinct CDR3 sequences, 35% to 40% seen once. Sample: blood. These receptors originate from a man between 18 and 35 years old in good health.

This clonotype was seen only a few times. The chain uses TRBV18 and TRBJ2-5; perhaps TRBD1 as D (6 bases). The CDR3 runs to 13 residues. Germline values: CDR1 KGHSH, CDR2 LQKENI. V lost 6 bases and J lost 1, with 9 bases in between. CDR3 region: CASSGTTQETQYF. Here the CDR3 DNA reads TGTGCCAGCTCCGGGACAACCCAAGAGACCCAGTACTTC.

On this clonotype itself: The junction departs from germline at one end; a sequencing error may be responsible. V is TRBV4-2 and J is TRBJ2-5; D is unclear. Germline CDR1 LGHNA, CDR2 YNFKEQ. CDR3 length: 13 residues. The CDR3 region is CAGSQDRSETRYF. For the CDR3, the DNA is TGTGCCGGCAGCCAAGATAGGAGCGAGACCCGGTACTTC.

This clonotype was detected ten times or more. V usage is TRBV7-2 and J usage is TRBJ1-1; perhaps TRBD1 as D (5 bases). The germline V gene encodes CDR1 SGHTA and CDR2 FQGNSA. The CDR3 is 14 residues long. The V end was cut by 4 bases, the J end by 1 base, with 10 bases between. CDR3 protein: CASSSSGGNTEAFF. CDR3 in DNA: TGTGCCAGCAGCTCCTCTGGGGGGAACACTGAAGCTTTCTTT.

The V gene is TRBV4-1, the J gene TRBJ2-5; D call uncertain. With 1 base removed from V and 4 bases from J, the gap between germline ends came to 19 bases. The CDR3 has 17 residues. Looked up from germline, CDR1 is MGHRA and CDR2 is YSYEKL. CDR3 region: CASSQGPQPDLRETQYF. Written as DNA, the CDR3 is TGCGCCAGCAGCCAAGGACCCCAGCCAGATCTCCGAGAGACCCAGTACTTC.

The chain joins TRBV27 to TRBJ1-6; D perhaps matches TRBD1 (5 bases). In germline, CDR1 is MNHEY, CDR2 SMNVEV (reference sequence). With 6 bases removed from V and 0 bases from J, the gap between germline ends came to 15 bases. The CDR3 totals 17 residues. The CDR3 nucleotides read TGTGCCAGCAGACTGACCTCCGACAGCTCCTATAATTCACCCCTCCACTTT. As protein: CASRLTSDSSYNSPLHF.

This clonotype has a handful of counts. The chain is built from TRBV12-3 or TRBV12-4 and TRBJ2-1; no reliable D call. The CDR3 runs to 14 residues. V dropped 1 base and J dropped 4 bases, with 8 bases sitting between them. DNA for the CDR3: TGTGCCAGCAGTTTAGTGCAGGTTTACAATGAGCAGTTCTTC. Residues: CASSLVQVYNEQFF.

The chain couples TRBV5-1 to TRBJ1-2; D is ambiguous. The germline gives CDR1 SGHRS, CDR2 YFSETQ. This CDR3 has 14 residues. Trimming took 7 bases from V and 5 from J, leaving 18 bases between them. The CDR3 here is CASRGNLLGYGYTF. The CDR3 DNA reads TGCGCCAGCCGCGGAAACCTCCTGGGGTATGGCTACACCTTC.

V is TRBV6-1 and J is TRBJ1-5; no definite D call. CDR3 size: 15 residues. The germline gives CDR1 MNHNS, CDR2 SASEGT. Trimming pared 1 base from V and 0 bases from J, leaving 7 bases between. For the CDR3, the DNA is TGTGCCAGCAGTGAAGTCCGGTATAGCAATCAGCCCCAGCATTTT. This sequence encodes CASSEVRYSNQPQHF.

This clonotype was seen only a few times. The chain links TRBV20-1 to TRBJ1-2; D unresolved. V was pared by 5 bases and J by 5 bases, with 18 bases between. The CDR3 length is 14 residues. Germline V gives CDR1 DFQATT, CDR2 SNEGSKA (reference sequence). The CDR3 bases are TGCAGTGCTCCGTACTTCCGTCCAATTTATGGCTACACCTTC. It yields the protein CSAPYFRPIYGYTF.

The DNA for the CDR3 is TGTGCCAGCAGTTTATTGGCCCAGGGAGGGAACACTGAAGCTTTCTTT. This codes for CASSLLAQGGNTEAFF. The chain uses TRBV27 and TRBJ1-1; TRBD1 is a possible D gene (5 bases). Germline CDR1 reads MNHEY; CDR2 reads SMNVEV (reference sequence). The CDR3 covers 16 residues. Trimming took 1 base from V and 1 from J, leaving 13 bases between them.